Shown below are 10 T cell receptor beta chains from a single sample sequenced in a study of blood T cell repertoires in COVID-19. The protocol was immunoSEQ multiplex PCR, while the TCRdb copy is restricted to in-frame clones and leaves out a portion. The top ten clones hold about 0.8% of a sample with approximately 210,000 clones, roughly 94% of them seen once. The sequencing input was peripheral blood. The receptors shown here come from a man aged 25 to 40 with COVID-19, enrolled during active disease.

The chain couples TRBV5-1 to TRBJ1-2; no reliable D call. CDR1 and CDR2 (germline): SGHRS, YFSETQ. V lost 0 bases and J lost 6, with 12 bases in between. This CDR3 region has 14 residues. CDR3 nucleotides: TGCGCCAGCAGCTTGGACGTGACTCGCCATGGCTACACCTTC. Its translation is CASSLDVTRHGYTF.

V gene TRBV27 combines with J gene TRBJ1-1; possibly TRBD1 for D (5 bases). The ends were cut back, 4 bases at V and 2 bases at J, with 8 bases in the middle. Germline assignment: CDR1 MNHEY and CDR2 SMNVEV (reference sequence). This CDR3 comprises 13 residues. This CDR3 reads CASSWRGNTEAFF. The CDR3 DNA reads as TGTGCCAGCAGTTGGAGGGGAAACACTGAAGCTTTCTTT.

This chain links TRBV24-1 with TRBJ2-1, with 7 positions matching TRBD1. CDR3 length equals 16 residues. V trimming: 5 bases; J trimming: 6 bases; junction bases outside the gene matches: 12. Germline values: CDR1 KGHDR, CDR2 SFDVKD. CDR3 in amino acids: CATSAKRGLSGNEQFF. The DNA for the CDR3 is TGTGCCACCAGTGCAAAGAGGGGGCTATCGGGCAATGAGCAGTTCTTC.

This chain links TRBV20-1 with TRBJ2-7; D is unresolved. Trimming shortened V by 6 bases and J by 3 bases, and 9 bases separated the two germline ends. CDR3 length: 11 amino acids. Germline V gene lookup returns CDR1 DFQATT and CDR2 SNEGSKA (reference sequence). CDR3: CSAIEVYEQYF. CDR3 sequence (DNA): TGCAGTGCCATTGAGGTCTACGAGCAGTACTTC.

The chain carries TRBV27 and TRBJ1-1; D is ambiguous. With 7 bases removed from V and 1 base from J, the gap between germline ends came to 13 bases. Germline V lookup: CDR1 MNHEY, CDR2 SMNVEV (reference sequence). The CDR3 contains 14 residues. The CDR3 region is CASNSRDGNTEAFF. CDR3 nucleotides: TGTGCCAGCAACTCGCGAGATGGGAACACTGAAGCTTTCTTT.

The CDR3 protein is CASSLDRAGGQGYTF. The CDR3, as DNA: TGTGCCAGCAGCTTAGATAGGGCAGGGGGTCAAGGCTACACCTTC. The V and J genes are TRBV7-6 and TRBJ1-2, with 7 bases aligning to TRBD1. V trimming: 1 base; J trimming: 8 bases; junction bases outside the gene matches: 10. CDR3 length: 15 residues. Looked up from germline, CDR1 is SGHVS and CDR2 is FNYEAQ.

Comment on this clone: A junction end diverges from the germline sequence, so it may reflect a read error. The chain couples TRBV18 to TRBJ1-2; 8 nucleotides agree with TRBD1. Germline lookup yields CDR1 KGHSH and CDR2 LQKENI. The CDR3 has 14 amino acids. The CDR3 nucleotides read TGTGCCAGCCCACCTGGACAGGGTGAAGGTGGCTACACCTTC. It specifies CASPPGQGEGGYTF.

This rearrangement joins TRBV28 to TRBJ2-2; a weak D match, TRBD2 (5 bases). Trimming took off 4 bases at V and 1 base at J, with 10 bases between the two ends. The CDR3 is 15 amino acids. CDR1 and CDR2 (germline): MDHEN, SYDVKM. CDR3 protein: CASSSPRGNTGELFF. The CDR3 DNA is TGTGCCAGCAGTTCACCTCGGGGGAACACCGGGGAGCTGTTTTTT.

The V and J genes are TRBV6-1 and TRBJ1-5; 7 nucleotides agree with TRBD1. Germline trimming cut 0 bases from V and 7 bases from J; bases unmatched to any gene: 12. Germline V gives CDR1 MNHNS, CDR2 SASEGT. CDR3 length equals 17 residues. CDR3 loop: CASSEALLRQGRQPQHF. The CDR3 DNA follows: TGTGCCAGCAGTGAAGCGCTTCTAAGACAGGGTAGGCAGCCCCAGCATTTT.

The chain joins TRBV5-1 to TRBJ2-1; TRBD2 matches 10 bases. The CDR3 is 15 residues long. Germline V gene sequence: CDR1 SGHRS, CDR2 YFSETQ. V lost 4 bases to trimming and J lost 4 bases; unmatched junction nucleotides: 5. The CDR3 DNA follows: TGCGCCAGCAGCCTTAGCGGGGGGCTTTACAATGAGCAGTTCTTC. It translates to CASSLSGGLYNEQFF.